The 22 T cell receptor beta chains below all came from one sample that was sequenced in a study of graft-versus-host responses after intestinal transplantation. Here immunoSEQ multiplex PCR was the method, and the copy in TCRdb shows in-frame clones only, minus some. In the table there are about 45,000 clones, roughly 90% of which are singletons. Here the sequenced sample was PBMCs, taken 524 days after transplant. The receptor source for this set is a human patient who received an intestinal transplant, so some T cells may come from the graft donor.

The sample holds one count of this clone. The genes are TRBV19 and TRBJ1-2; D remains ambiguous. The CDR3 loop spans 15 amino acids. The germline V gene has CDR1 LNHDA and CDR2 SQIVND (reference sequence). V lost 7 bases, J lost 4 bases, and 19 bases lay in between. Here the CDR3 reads CASTIGGGRRYGYTF. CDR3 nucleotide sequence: TGTGCCAGTACCATAGGCGGAGGGCGTCGCTATGGCTACACCTTC.

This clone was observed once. The CDR3 nucleotides are TGTGCCAGCAGCCCGACCACAGATACGCAGTATTTT. It is translated as CASSPTTDTQYF. The chain joins TRBV27 to TRBJ2-3; D is ambiguous. V dropped 6 bases and J dropped 2 bases, with 6 bases sitting between them. This CDR3 spans 12 amino acids. Germline V CDR1 and CDR2: MNHEY, SMNVEV (reference sequence).

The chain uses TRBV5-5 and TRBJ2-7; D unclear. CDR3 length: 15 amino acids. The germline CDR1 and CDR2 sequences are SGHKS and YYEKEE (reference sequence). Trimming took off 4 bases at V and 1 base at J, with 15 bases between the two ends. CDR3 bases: TGTGCCAGCAGCCACGCCCCCGCAGGATCCTACGAGCAGTACTTC. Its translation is CASSHAPAGSYEQYF.

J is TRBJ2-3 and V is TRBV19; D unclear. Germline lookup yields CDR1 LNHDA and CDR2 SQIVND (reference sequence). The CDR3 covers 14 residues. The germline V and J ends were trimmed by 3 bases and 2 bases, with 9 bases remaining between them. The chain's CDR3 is CASSIMLNTDTQYF. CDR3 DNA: TGTGCCAGTAGTATTATGCTCAACACAGATACGCAGTATTTT.

Here the CDR3 reads CASSRGSTGELFF. CDR3 sequence (DNA): TGTGCCAGCAGCAGGGGATCGACCGGGGAGCTGTTTTTT. The chain is built from TRBV5-6 and TRBJ2-2, with D possibly TRBD1 on 5 matching bases. This CDR3 has 13 amino acids. With 4 bases removed from V and 5 bases from J, the gap between germline ends came to 9 bases. The germline V gene has CDR1 SGHDT and CDR2 YYEEEE.

The CDR3 region is CASSFRGNYGYTF. The CDR3 DNA sequence: TGTGCCAGCAGTTTTAGAGGGAACTATGGCTACACCTTC. V is TRBV28 and J is TRBJ1-2; D gene ambiguous. Germline V gene sequence: CDR1 MDHEN, CDR2 SYDVKM. V lost 3 bases, J lost 2 bases, and 7 bases lay in between. The CDR3 loop spans 13 amino acids.

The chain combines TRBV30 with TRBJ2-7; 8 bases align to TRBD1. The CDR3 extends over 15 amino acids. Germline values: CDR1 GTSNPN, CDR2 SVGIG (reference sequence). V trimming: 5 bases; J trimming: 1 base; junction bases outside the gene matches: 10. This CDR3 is CAWSPRTGRSYEQYF. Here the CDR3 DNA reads TGTGCCTGGTCCCCCCGGACAGGGCGGTCCTACGAGCAGTACTTC.

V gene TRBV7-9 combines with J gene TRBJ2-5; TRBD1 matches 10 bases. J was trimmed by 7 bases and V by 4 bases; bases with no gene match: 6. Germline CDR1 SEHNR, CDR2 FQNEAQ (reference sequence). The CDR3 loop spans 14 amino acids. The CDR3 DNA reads TGTGCCAGCAGCTCGGGACAGGGGATTGTGACCCAGTACTTC. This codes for CASSSGQGIVTQYF.

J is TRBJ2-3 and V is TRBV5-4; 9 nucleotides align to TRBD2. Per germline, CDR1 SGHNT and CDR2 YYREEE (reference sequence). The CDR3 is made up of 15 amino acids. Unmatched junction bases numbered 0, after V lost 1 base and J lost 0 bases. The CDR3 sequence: CASSLTSGSTDTQYF. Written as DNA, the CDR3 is TGTGCCAGCAGCTTGACTAGCGGGAGCACAGATACGCAGTATTTT. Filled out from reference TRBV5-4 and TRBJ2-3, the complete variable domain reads ETGVTQSPTHLIKTRGQQVTLRCSSQSGHNTVSWYQQALGQGPQFIFQYYREEENGRGNFPPRFSGLQFPNYSSELNVNALELDDSALYLCASSLTSGSTDTQYFGPGTRLTVL.

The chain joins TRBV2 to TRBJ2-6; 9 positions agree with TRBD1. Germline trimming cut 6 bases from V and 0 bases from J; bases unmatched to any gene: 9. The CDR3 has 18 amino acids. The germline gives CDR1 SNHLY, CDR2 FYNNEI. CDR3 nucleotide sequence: TGTGCCAGCAGCGCTCGACAGGGGGTGCCCTCTGGGGCCAACGTCCTGACTTTC. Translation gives CASSARQGVPSGANVLTF. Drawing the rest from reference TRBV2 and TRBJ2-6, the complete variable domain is EPEVTQTPSHQVTQMGQEVILRCVPISNHLYFYWYRQILGQKVEFLVSFYNNEISEKSEIFDDQFSVERPDGSNFTLKIRSTKLEDSAMYFCASSARQGVPSGANVLTFGAGSRLTVL.

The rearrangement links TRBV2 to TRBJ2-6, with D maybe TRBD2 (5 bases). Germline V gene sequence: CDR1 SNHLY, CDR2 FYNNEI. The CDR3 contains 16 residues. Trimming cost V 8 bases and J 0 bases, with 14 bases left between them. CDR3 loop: CASSKRGSSGANVLTF. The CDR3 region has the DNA TGTGCCAGCTCCAAAAGAGGGAGCTCTGGGGCCAACGTCCTGACTTTC.

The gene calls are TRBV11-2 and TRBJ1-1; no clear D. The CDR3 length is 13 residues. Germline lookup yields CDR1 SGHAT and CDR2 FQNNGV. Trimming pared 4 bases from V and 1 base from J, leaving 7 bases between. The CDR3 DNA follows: TGTGCCAGCAGCTCCTCAGGGAACACTGAAGCTTTCTTT. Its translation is CASSSSGNTEAFF.

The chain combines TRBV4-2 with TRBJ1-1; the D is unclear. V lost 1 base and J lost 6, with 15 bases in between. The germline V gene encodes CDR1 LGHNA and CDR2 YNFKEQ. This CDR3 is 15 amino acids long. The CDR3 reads CASSQGGYSTAEAFF. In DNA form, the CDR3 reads TGTGCCAGCAGCCAAGGCGGCTACAGCACAGCTGAAGCTTTCTTT.

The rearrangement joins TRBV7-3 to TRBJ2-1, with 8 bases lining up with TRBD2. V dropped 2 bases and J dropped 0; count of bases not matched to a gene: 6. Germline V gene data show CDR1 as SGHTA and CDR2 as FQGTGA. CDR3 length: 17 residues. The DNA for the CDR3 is TGTGCCAGCAGCTTAGGCGCTAGCGGGCACTCCTACAATGAGCAGTTCTTC. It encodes CASSLGASGHSYNEQFF.

In nucleotides, the CDR3 is TGTGCCAGCAGTTGGGGGGCGCTTTCACCCCTCCACTTT. It yields the protein CASSWGALSPLHF. The J gene is TRBJ1-6, the V gene TRBV27; D is perhaps TRBD1 (6 bases). The germline V and J ends were trimmed by 4 bases and 9 bases, with 10 bases remaining between them. CDR3 length: 13 residues. Germline V gives CDR1 MNHEY, CDR2 SMNVEV (reference sequence).

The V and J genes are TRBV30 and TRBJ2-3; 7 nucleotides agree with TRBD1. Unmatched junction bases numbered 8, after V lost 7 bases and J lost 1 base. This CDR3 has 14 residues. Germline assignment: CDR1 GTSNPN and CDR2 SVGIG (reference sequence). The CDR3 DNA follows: TGTGCCTTCATGACAGGGCTGGGCACAGATACGCAGTATTTT. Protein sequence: CAFMTGLGTDTQYF.

In DNA, the CDR3 is TGCAGCGTTGAAGAAGGGCCCCACAGGGCGTTTGGCACTGAAGCTTTCTTT. Its protein is CSVEEGPHRAFGTEAFF. This chain joins TRBV29-1 and TRBJ1-1; a possible D gene is TRBD1 (6 bases). Germline CDR1 is SQVTM and CDR2 is ANQGSEA. V lost 0 bases to trimming and J lost 4 bases, with 21 bases between them. This CDR3 has 17 residues. The full variable domain, with the rest looked up from reference TRBV29-1 and TRBJ1-1, is SAVISQKPSRDICQRGTSLTIQCQVDSQVTMMFWYRQQPGQSLTLIATANQGSEATYESGFVIDKFPISRPNLTFSTLTVSNMSPEDSSIYLCSVEEGPHRAFGTEAFFGQGTRLTVV.

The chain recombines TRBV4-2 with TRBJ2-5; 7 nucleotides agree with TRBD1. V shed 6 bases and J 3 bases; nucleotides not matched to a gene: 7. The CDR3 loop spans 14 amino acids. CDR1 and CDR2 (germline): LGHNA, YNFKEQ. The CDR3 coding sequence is TGTGCCAGCAGTTCAGACAGGGTAGAAGAGACCCAGTACTTC. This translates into CASSSDRVEETQYF.

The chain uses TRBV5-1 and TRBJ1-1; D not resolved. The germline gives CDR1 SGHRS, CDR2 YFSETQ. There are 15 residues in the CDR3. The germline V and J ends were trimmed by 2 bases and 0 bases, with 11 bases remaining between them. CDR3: CASSLRSGLNTEAFF. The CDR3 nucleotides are TGCGCCAGCAGCTTAAGGAGCGGTTTGAACACTGAAGCTTTCTTT.

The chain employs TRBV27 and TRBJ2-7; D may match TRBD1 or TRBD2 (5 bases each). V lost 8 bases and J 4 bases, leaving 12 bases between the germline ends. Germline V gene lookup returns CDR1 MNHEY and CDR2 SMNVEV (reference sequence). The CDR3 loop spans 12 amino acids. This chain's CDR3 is CASRTGRYEQYF. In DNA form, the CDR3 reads TGTGCCAGCCGCACGGGACGGTACGAGCAGTACTTC.

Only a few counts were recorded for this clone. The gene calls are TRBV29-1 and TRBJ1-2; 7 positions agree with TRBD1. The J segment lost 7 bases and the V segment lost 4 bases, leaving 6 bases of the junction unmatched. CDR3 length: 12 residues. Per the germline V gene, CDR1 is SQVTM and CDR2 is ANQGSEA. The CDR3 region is CSVVQGGSGYTF. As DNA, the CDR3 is TGCAGCGTTGTTCAAGGGGGCAGTGGCTACACCTTC.

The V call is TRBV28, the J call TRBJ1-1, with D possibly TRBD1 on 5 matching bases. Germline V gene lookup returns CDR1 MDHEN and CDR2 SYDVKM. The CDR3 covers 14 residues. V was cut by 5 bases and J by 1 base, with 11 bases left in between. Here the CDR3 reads CASSPPGTNTEAFF. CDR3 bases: TGTGCCAGCAGTCCCCCCGGGACGAACACTGAAGCTTTCTTT.